Below, 23 T cell receptor beta chains from the same sample are listed, as sequenced in a study of shared clonotypes between healthy human individuals. Sequenced by immunoSEQ multiplex PCR; TCRdb stores in-frame clones only, minus some. The repertoire holds more than 500,000 clones, with roughly 95% as singletons. What was sequenced was naive CD4+ T cells sorted from blood. Stated subset: CD45RA+ positively selected. The receptors shown here come from a woman aged 25 to 45 in good health.

The chain recombines TRBV27 with TRBJ2-7; 11 bases line up with TRBD2. The CDR3 is made up of 15 amino acids. In germline, CDR1 is MNHEY, CDR2 SMNVEV (reference sequence). After removal of 6 bases from V and 7 bases from J, the junction contained 11 bases not matched to a gene. The DNA of the CDR3 is TGTGCCAGCAGAAGTAGCGGGAGGGGACCGGGTGAGCAGTACTTC. Protein: CASRSSGRGPGEQYF.

The chain links TRBV2 to TRBJ1-5; D call uncertain. The CDR3 is 13 residues long. CDR1 SNHLY and CDR2 FYNNEI come from the germline V gene. Trimming cost V 0 bases and J 6 bases, with 6 bases left between them. This CDR3 reads CASSEARVQPQHF. CDR3 DNA: TGTGCCAGCAGTGAAGCGCGGGTTCAGCCCCAGCATTTT.

J is TRBJ1-3 and V is TRBV2; no clear D. This CDR3 comprises 13 residues. The V end was cut by 6 bases, the J end by 2 bases, with 8 bases between. Germline V gene sequence: CDR1 SNHLY, CDR2 FYNNEI. DNA of the CDR3: TGTGCCAGCAGGAAACCAGCTGGAAACACCATATATTTT. Amino acids: CASRKPAGNTIYF. The full variable domain, with the rest looked up from reference TRBV2 and TRBJ1-3, is EPEVTQTPSHQVTQMGQEVILRCVPISNHLYFYWYRQILGQKVEFLVSFYNNEISEKSEIFDDQFSVERPDGSNFTLKIRSTKLEDSAMYFCASRKPAGNTIYFGEGSWLTVV.

The genes are TRBV6-4 and TRBJ1-5; D remains ambiguous. V lost 4 bases to trimming and J lost 0 bases, with 10 bases between them. The CDR3 is 15 amino acids. Per the germline V gene, CDR1 is MRHNA and CDR2 is SNTAGT. The DNA for the CDR3 is TGTGCCAGCAGTGTTCCAGGAGATAGCAATCAGCCCCAGCATTTT. It specifies CASSVPGDSNQPQHF.

The V call is TRBV19, the J call TRBJ1-3; D gene unclear. Deletions cut 5 bases from V and 4 bases from J, with 9 bases between. CDR1 and CDR2 from the germline V gene are LNHDA and SQIVND (reference sequence). This CDR3 has 13 amino acids. DNA for the CDR3: TGTGCCAGTAGTGAGGCGAGCGGAAACACCATATATTTT. Amino acid sequence: CASSEASGNTIYF.

V is TRBV6-5 and J is TRBJ1-2; tentative D call: TRBD1 (5 bases). The V and J ends lost 4 bases and 7 bases respectively, with 16 bases between them. This CDR3 spans 14 amino acids. Germline V gives CDR1 MNHEY, CDR2 SVGAGI. The CDR3 DNA follows: TGTGCCAGCAGTTTGTTTCAGGGAGTAAGTGGCTACACCTTC. Translating gives CASSLFQGVSGYTF.

V is TRBV28 and J is TRBJ2-3, with 8 bases that match TRBD2. The germline V gene encodes CDR1 MDHEN and CDR2 SYDVKM. This CDR3 spans 15 amino acids. The V segment lost 10 bases and the J segment 5 bases; nucleotides outside the gene matches: 14. CDR3 DNA: TGTGCCACCACGAGGGGCGGGGGGAGCGGAGATACGCAGTATTTT. Its translation is CATTRGGGSGDTQYF.

The chain is built from TRBV5-6 and TRBJ2-3; no definite D call. CDR3 length equals 12 residues. Germline CDR1 and CDR2: SGHDT and YYEEEE. The germline V and J ends were trimmed by 0 bases and 6 bases, with 5 bases remaining between them. CDR3 amino acids: CASSLDGDTQYF. CDR3 in DNA: TGTGCCAGCAGCTTGGACGGGGATACGCAGTATTTT.

The gene calls are TRBV18 and TRBJ1-2; D is unclear. V lost 2 bases and J 4 bases, leaving 11 bases between the germline ends. Per germline, CDR1 KGHSH and CDR2 LQKENI. The CDR3 contains 14 residues. CDR3 DNA sequence: TGTGCCAGCTCACCAGGCAGCATTGTCTATGGCTACACCTTC. Translating it yields CASSPGSIVYGYTF.

The chain recombines TRBV7-9 with TRBJ2-7; TRBD1 matches 9 bases. V shed 3 bases and J 5 bases; nucleotides not matched to a gene: 5. CDR3 length: 14 amino acids. CDR1 and CDR2 (germline): SEHNR, FQNEAQ (reference sequence). In DNA, the CDR3 is TGTGCCAGCAGCTTCCAACAGGGGGCGAACGAGCAGTACTTC. Translating it yields CASSFQQGANEQYF. The full variable domain, rest sourced from reference TRBV7-9 and TRBJ2-7, is DTGVSQNPRHKITKRGQNVTFRCDPISEHNRLYWYRQTLGQGPEFLTYFQNEAQLEKSRLLSDRFSAERPKGSFSTLEIQRTEQGDSAMYLCASSFQQGANEQYFGPGTRLTVT.

The V gene is TRBV15, the J gene TRBJ2-7; tentative D call: TRBD2 (5 bases). The ends were cut back, 0 bases at V and 4 bases at J, with 10 bases in the middle. Germline-derived CDR1 and CDR2 are LNHNV and YYDKDF (reference sequence). CDR3 length equals 14 residues. The CDR3 DNA reads TGTGCCACCAGCAGAGATACAGCGGTTTACGAGCAGTACTTC. Translating it yields CATSRDTAVYEQYF. Variable domain in full (rest from reference TRBV15 and TRBJ2-7): DAMVIQNPRYQVTQFGKPVTLSCSQTLNHNVMYWYQQKSSQAPKLLFHYYDKDFNNEADTPDNFQSRRPNTSFCFLDIRSPGLGDTAMYLCATSRDTAVYEQYFGPGTRLTVT.

The CDR3 here is CSVYRGGETQYF. DNA of the CDR3: TGCAGCGTTTATAGGGGGGGAGAGACCCAGTACTTC. The chain combines TRBV29-1 with TRBJ2-5, with TRBD2 as a possible D gene (7 bases). CDR1 is SQVTM and CDR2 is ANQGSEA in the germline V gene. Trimming pared 5 bases from V and 4 bases from J, leaving 11 bases between. The CDR3 contains 12 residues.

A note on this clone: Within the sample, other DNA sequences also encode this same CDR3. J is TRBJ2-5 and V is TRBV5-1; 14 bases align to TRBD2. The CDR3 is made up of 15 amino acids. Germline loops: CDR1 SGHRS, CDR2 YFSETQ. The trim removed 4 bases at V and 5 bases at J, leaving 4 bases unmatched. For the CDR3, the DNA is TGCGCCAGCAGCCCGGGACTAGCGGGAGTTGAGACCCAGTACTTC. This codes for CASSPGLAGVETQYF.

In its sample, this clone was seen once. The chain has TRBV7-9 and TRBJ2-1; TRBD1 aligns across 12 bases. The V gene end was trimmed by 10 bases and the J gene end by 4 bases; junction bases not matched to a gene: 11. This CDR3 contains 16 residues. The V gene's germline CDR1 is SEHNR and CDR2 FQNEAQ (reference sequence). CDR3 loop: CAIPPPGQGAYNEQFF. In nucleotides, the CDR3 is TGTGCCATACCACCCCCGGGACAGGGGGCGTACAATGAGCAGTTCTTC.

This chain links TRBV19 with TRBJ2-7; D remains unclear. Trimming took off 3 bases at V and 2 bases at J, with 8 bases between the two ends. The CDR3 sequence is 13 residues long. Germline CDR1 and CDR2: LNHDA and SQIVND (reference sequence). The CDR3 is CASSMRPAYEQYF. The CDR3 DNA follows: TGTGCCAGTAGTATGAGACCTGCCTACGAGCAGTACTTC. Filled out from reference TRBV19 and TRBJ2-7, the complete variable domain reads DGGITQSPKYLFRKEGQNVTLSCEQNLNHDAMYWYRQDPGQGLRLIYYSQIVNDFQKGDIAEGYSVSREKKESFPLTVTSAQKNPTAFYLCASSMRPAYEQYFGPGTRLTVT.

The chain combines TRBV2 with TRBJ2-1; no reliable D call. The germline gives CDR1 SNHLY, CDR2 FYNNEI. V lost 11 bases to trimming and J lost 7 bases, with 21 bases between them. There are 14 residues in the CDR3. The CDR3 loop is CAYCDRTYWNEQFF. CDR3 nucleotide sequence: TGTGCCTATTGTGACCGGACCTATTGGAATGAGCAGTTCTTC.

Only one count was recorded for this clone. The gene calls are TRBV10-1 and TRBJ1-1; 7 nucleotides agree with TRBD1. CDR1 WNHNN and CDR2 SYGVQD come from the germline V gene (reference sequence). Unmatched junction bases numbered 10, after V lost 6 bases and J lost 3 bases. This CDR3 is 15 amino acids long. Here the CDR3 reads CASRPNRGLDTEAFF. The CDR3 DNA reads TGCGCCAGCAGGCCCAACAGGGGATTGGACACTGAAGCTTTCTTT.

J is TRBJ1-5 and V is TRBV7-9, with 10 bases fitting TRBD1. The CDR3 has 16 amino acids. Germline CDR1 SEHNR, CDR2 FQNEAQ (reference sequence). V lost 7 bases, J lost 5 bases, and 11 bases stayed unmatched. The CDR3: CASTPGQGPADQPQHF. The DNA for the CDR3 is TGTGCCAGCACCCCGGGACAGGGGCCAGCTGATCAGCCCCAGCATTTT.

Concerning this clone itself: Other DNA sequences within the sample encode an identical CDR3. This chain uses TRBV7-9 with TRBJ1-5, with D uncertain. V was trimmed by 1 base and J by 5 bases, leaving 6 bases between them. CDR3 size: 13 residues. Germline V gene data show CDR1 as SEHNR and CDR2 as FQNEAQ (reference sequence). The CDR3 is CASSLGGDQPQHF. CDR3 coding DNA: TGTGCCAGCAGCTTAGGGGGAGATCAGCCCCAGCATTTT.

This sequence joins TRBV6-1 and TRBJ2-7; 12 bases are shared with TRBD1. The V gene's germline CDR1 is MNHNS and CDR2 SASEGT. J lost 7 bases, V lost 3 bases, and 7 bases had no gene match. The length of the CDR3 is 15 residues. The CDR3 DNA sequence: TGTGCCAGCAGTGAGCCGGGACAGGGGGCCGGGGAGCAGTACTTC. Amino acids: CASSEPGQGAGEQYF.

The V call is TRBV5-4, the J call TRBJ1-1; D is ambiguous. Germline lookup yields CDR1 SGHNT and CDR2 YYREEE (reference sequence). V was shortened by 0 bases and J by 0 bases, with 9 bases between the two germline ends. CDR3 size: 15 residues. The CDR3 loop is CASSLGSTMNTEAFF. DNA of the CDR3: TGTGCCAGCAGCTTGGGTTCGACAATGAACACTGAAGCTTTCTTT.

This clone appeared a single time. Other nucleotide sequences in the sample specify the same CDR3. The J gene is TRBJ2-5, the V gene TRBV5-1; 8 bases map to TRBD1. Germline V gene data show CDR1 as SGHRS and CDR2 as YFSETQ. The CDR3 covers 14 residues. Losses at the gene ends were 3 bases for V and 4 bases for J; bases not matched to a gene: 5. CDR3 region: CASSSDRVGETQYF. The CDR3 DNA follows: TGCGCCAGCAGCTCGGACAGGGTGGGAGAGACCCAGTACTTC. The full variable domain, its missing parts supplied by reference TRBV5-1 and TRBJ2-5, is KAGVTQTPRYLIKTRGQQVTLSCSPISGHRSVSWYQQTPGQGLQFLFEYFSETQRNKGNFPGRFSGRQFSNSRSEMNVSTLELGDSALYLCASSSDRVGETQYFGPGTRLLVL.

The V call is TRBV28, the J call TRBJ2-1, with 11 bases fitting TRBD2. The germline V gene has CDR1 MDHEN and CDR2 SYDVKM. Trimming cost V 6 bases and J 0 bases; bases outside gene matches: 19. The CDR3 sequence is 21 residues long. CDR3 residues: CASSLRIGLAGGLGSYNEQFF. The CDR3 DNA is TGTGCCAGCAGCCTAAGGATAGGGCTAGCGGGAGGCCTTGGCTCCTACAATGAGCAGTTCTTC.